Listed below are T cell receptor beta chains from one sample, sequenced in a study of human T cells and chemical hapten exposure. TCRdb called the RACE reads again in MiXCR, with one record for every CDR3 protein. The sample has about 82,000 distinct CDR3 sequences; roughly 13% are singletons. The material sequenced was whole blood, taken in connection with sensitization to the hapten diphenylcyclopropenone (DPC). Receptors were obtained from a woman in her forties or fifties with alopecia areata. Some clones in this sample may be carry-over from other donors' samples. CDR3s include the opening cysteine and the closing phenylalanine or tryptophan. The D gene is left open where the match is weak. Part of the rows lack a size; the others show once, few, many or a class for expanded clones.

V gene,D gene,J gene,clone size,CDR3 DNA,CDR3 protein
TRBV7-9,TRBD2,TRBJ2-1,.,TGTGCCAGCAGCCTGCGGGAGGCTTACAATGAGCAGTTCTTC,CASSLREAYNEQFF
TRBV2,TRBD2,TRBJ2-5,.,TGTGCCAGCAGCCGACTAGCGGGAGGGCCTGGGGAGACCCAGTACTTC,CASSRLAGGPGETQYF
TRBV6-2/TRBV6-3,TRBD1,TRBJ1-6,many,TGTGCCACGACAGGGTTTGGTTCACCCCTCCACTTT,CATTGFGSPLHF
TRBV5-1,.,TRBJ2-3,.,TGCGCCAGCAGCAAGACCCGGGGTACGCAGTATTTT,CASSKTRGTQYF
TRBV24-1,TRBD2,TRBJ2-7,many,TGTGCCACCAGTGAGGGACTAGCGGGAGCCCACGAGCAGTACTTC,CATSEGLAGAHEQYF
TRBV29-1,.,TRBJ2-5,many,TGCAGCGTTGGCCCAACACGCCAAGAGACCCAGTACTTC,CSVGPTRQETQYF
TRBV29-1,.,TRBJ2-5,.,TGCAGCGTTGAAGTGGAGCCCCAAGAGACCCAGTACTTC,CSVEVEPQETQYF
TRBV30,.,TRBJ2-5,few,TGTGCCTGGAGTCCTACGGTGGAGACCCAGTACTTC,CAWSPTVETQYF
TRBV5-1,.,TRBJ2-7,few,TGCGCCAGCAGCTTGGCGGGCAGGTTCTCCTACGAGCAGTACTTC,CASSLAGRFSYEQYF
TRBV12-3/TRBV12-4,TRBD1,TRBJ2-2,few,TGTGCCAGCAGCCCGACAGGGGTGACCGGGGAGCTGTTTTTT,CASSPTGVTGELFF
TRBV7-3,.,TRBJ2-3,.,TGTGCCAGCAGCTTATCCGGACTACTCACAGATACGCAGTATTTT,CASSLSGLLTDTQYF
TRBV4-1,.,TRBJ1-1,few,TGCGCCAGCAGCCAACCAGAGACCTTTGCTCCTGGAATGAACACTGAAGCTTTCTTT,CASSQPETFAPGMNTEAFF
TRBV20-1,.,TRBJ1-5,.,TGCAGTGCTAGAGACCCGTTTATCCGGGGGAACGATCAGCCCCAGCATTTT,CSARDPFIRGNDQPQHF
TRBV5-1,.,TRBJ2-3,.,TGCGCCAGCAGCTTCGGGACGGATATCACAGATACGCAGTATTTT,CASSFGTDITDTQYF
TRBV6-1,TRBD1,TRBJ1-5,many,TGTGCCAGCAGTGAAATACCCGGGACAGGGTATCAGCCCCAGCATTTT,CASSEIPGTGYQPQHF
TRBV18,TRBD1,TRBJ1-6,few,TGTGCCAGCTCACCATCCGGGACAGGGCTATCACCCCTCCACTTT,CASSPSGTGLSPLHF
TRBV10-3,.,TRBJ2-7,.,TGTGCCATCGGCCGGGAGCCGCAGTACTTC,CAIGREPQYF